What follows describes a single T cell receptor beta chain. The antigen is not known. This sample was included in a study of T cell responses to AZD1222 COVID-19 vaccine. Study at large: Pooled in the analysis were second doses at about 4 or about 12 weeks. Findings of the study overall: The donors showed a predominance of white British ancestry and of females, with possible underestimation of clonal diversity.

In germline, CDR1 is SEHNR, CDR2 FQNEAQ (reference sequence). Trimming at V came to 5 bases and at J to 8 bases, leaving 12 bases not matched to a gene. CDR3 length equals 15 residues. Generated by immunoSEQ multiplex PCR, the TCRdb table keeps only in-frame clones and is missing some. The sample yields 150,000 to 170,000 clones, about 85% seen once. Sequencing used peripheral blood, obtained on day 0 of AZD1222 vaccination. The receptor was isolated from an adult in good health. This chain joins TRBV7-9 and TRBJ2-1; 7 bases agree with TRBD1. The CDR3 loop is CASSTRTGALDEQFF. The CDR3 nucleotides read TGTGCCAGCAGCACTAGGACAGGAGCCTTGGATGAGCAGTTCTTC.